The 20 T cell receptor beta chains below all came from one sample that was sequenced in a study of early T cells in non-severe SARS-CoV-2 infection. One entry per CDR3 protein, called by TCRdb with MiXCR from the 5' RACE reads. The profile covers about 56,000 distinct CDR3 sequences, with roughly 16% appearing a single time and about 4% taken by the ten largest. Sequencing was performed on whole blood, taken at baseline. The receptors originated from an adult who was a healthcare worker with PCR-confirmed SARS-CoV-2 infection or an uninfected control (not recorded which).

This clonotype was observed a few times. The CDR3 region has the DNA TGTGCCAGCAGTTTAGGATCGGCATTTAATTCACCCCTCCACTTT. Protein sequence: CASSLGSAFNSPLHF. The chain has TRBV27 and TRBJ1-6; D call uncertain. Germline loops: CDR1 MNHEY, CDR2 SMNVEV (reference sequence). There are 15 residues in the CDR3. The V end lost 2 bases, the J end lost 6 bases, and 11 bases lay between the germline ends.

V usage is TRBV11-3 and J usage is TRBJ2-2; D gene ambiguous. This CDR3 region has 14 residues. Germline V CDR1 and CDR2: SGHNT, YENEEA. Trimming left V 4 bases short and J 0 bases short, with 6 bases between. In nucleotides, the CDR3 is TGTGCCAGCAGCTCCCGGACGAACACCGGGGAGCTGTTTTTT. It encodes CASSSRTNTGELFF.

This clonotype qualifies as medium-sized (0.01 to 0.1%). This CDR3 reads CASSYSLGDGANVLTF. For the CDR3, the DNA is TGTGCCAGCAGTTACTCGTTAGGGGACGGGGCCAACGTCCTGACTTTC. The genes are TRBV6-5 and TRBJ2-6; D is possibly TRBD1 or TRBD2 (5 bases each). The V end was cut by 0 bases, the J end by 4 bases, with 10 bases between. The CDR3 has 16 amino acids. Germline CDR1 and CDR2: MNHEY and SVGAGI.

This clonotype was seen repeatedly, ten times or more. The chain joins TRBV20-1 to TRBJ2-7, with TRBD2 matching 11 bases. This CDR3 comprises 16 residues. Trimming at V came to 2 bases and at J to 1 base, leaving 7 bases not matched to a gene. Germline V CDR1 and CDR2: DFQATT, SNEGSKA (reference sequence). The CDR3 DNA reads TGCAGTGCTAGACTAGCGGGAGGTCGAGGTTCCTACGAGCAGTACTTC. It yields the protein CSARLAGGRGSYEQYF.

The chain employs TRBV20-1 and TRBJ2-7; D unclear. V was clipped by 0 bases and J by 5 bases, with 8 bases between them. The CDR3 is made up of 12 amino acids. Germline loops: CDR1 DFQATT, CDR2 SNEGSKA (reference sequence). CDR3 protein: CSARDVSHEQYF. Here the CDR3 DNA reads TGCAGTGCTAGAGATGTCAGTCACGAGCAGTACTTC.

This clonotype has a count of ten or more. This sequence joins TRBV12-3 or TRBV12-4 and TRBJ2-3, with 8 bases identical to TRBD2. V shed 8 bases, J shed 0 bases, and the junction held 7 bases outside the gene matches. This CDR3 spans 15 amino acids. Written as DNA, the CDR3 is TGTGCCAGCGGGTCTAGCGGGCGGAGCACAGATACGCAGTATTTT. It yields the protein CASGSSGRSTDTQYF.

Many counts were recorded for this clonotype. The V call is TRBV29-1, the J call TRBJ1-2, with D hard to call. V was pared by 4 bases and J by 10 bases, with 19 bases between. This CDR3 region has 13 residues. Germline CDR1 and CDR2: SQVTM and ANQGSEA. Here the CDR3 DNA reads TGCAGCGTTGTTGCCGGCGGGGTGGAGGACTACACCTTC. It yields the protein CSVVAGGVEDYTF. Based on the CDR3 plus reference TRBV29-1 and TRBJ1-2, the full variable domain is SAVISQKPSRDICQRGTSLTIQCQVDSQVTMMFWYRQQPGQSLTLIATANQGSEATYESGFVIDKFPISRPNLTFSTLTVSNMSPEDSSIYLCSVVAGGVEDYTFGSGTRLTVV.

This clonotype was seen a few times. The J gene is TRBJ2-1, the V gene TRBV7-9; D not certain. The V gene lost 1 base and the J gene lost 5 bases, with 6 bases spanning the gap. Per germline, CDR1 SEHNR and CDR2 FQNEAQ (reference sequence). The CDR3 runs 13 residues. This chain's CDR3 is CASSLGAHNEQFF. DNA for the CDR3: TGTGCCAGCAGCTTAGGGGCCCACAATGAGCAGTTCTTC.

This clonotype showed up just a few times. The rearrangement joins TRBV27 to TRBJ1-5; 7 bases agree with TRBD1. V shed 3 bases and J 7 bases; nucleotides not matched to a gene: 6. Germline V lookup: CDR1 MNHEY, CDR2 SMNVEV (reference sequence). The CDR3 sequence is 14 residues long. The CDR3 DNA reads as TGTGCCAGCAGTTTCGACAGGGCGGGCCAGCCCCAGCATTTT. Encoded protein: CASSFDRAGQPQHF.

This clonotype came up a few times. V usage is TRBV12-3 or TRBV12-4 and J usage is TRBJ2-3; tentative D call: TRBD2 (6 bases). Trimming shortened V by 2 bases and J by 5 bases, and 14 bases separated the two germline ends. This CDR3 region has 15 residues. The chain's CDR3 is CASSLSSGAIDTQYF. CDR3 in DNA: TGTGCCAGCAGTTTAAGTTCGGGAGCGATAGATACGCAGTATTTT.

The chain has TRBV6-2 or TRBV6-3 and TRBJ2-1; TRBD2 aligns across 13 bases. J lost 6 bases, V lost 6 bases, and 2 bases had no gene match. Germline V gene sequence: CDR1 MNHEY, CDR2 SVGEGT. CDR3 length equals 14 residues. As DNA, the CDR3 is TGTGCCAGCAGGGGACTAGCGGGGACCAATGAGCAGTTCTTC. Translated: CASRGLAGTNEQFF.

This clonotype was observed a handful of times. The gene calls are TRBV4-1 and TRBJ2-3; either TRBD1 or TRBD2 may fit D (5 bases each). Germline CDR1 and CDR2: MGHRA and YSYEKL. This CDR3 is 14 amino acids long. V dropped 5 bases and J dropped 2 bases, with 11 bases sitting between them. In nucleotides, the CDR3 is TGCGCCAGCAGCTACGGGACGGTCACAGATACGCAGTATTTT. It encodes CASSYGTVTDTQYF.

The sample holds a few counts of this clonotype. V usage is TRBV19 and J usage is TRBJ2-3; 8 nucleotides agree with TRBD1. The CDR3 sequence is 15 residues long. V was clipped by 6 bases and J by 2 bases; unmatched bases: 7. CDR1 LNHDA and CDR2 SQIVND come from the germline V gene (reference sequence). CDR3 bases: TGTGCCAGTAGGCCCGGGACAGGCTACACAGATACGCAGTATTTT. This sequence encodes CASRPGTGYTDTQYF.

Many counts were recorded for this clonotype. V is TRBV6-1 and J is TRBJ2-3, with 7 bases fitting TRBD2. The CDR3 is made up of 13 amino acids. Germline V gene data show CDR1 as MNHNS and CDR2 as SASEGT. The J segment lost 8 bases and the V segment lost 3 bases, leaving 5 bases of the junction unmatched. In DNA, the CDR3 is TGTGCCAGCAGTGAGACTAGCCCTATTACGCAGTATTTT. This codes for CASSETSPITQYF.

The chain joins TRBV7-9 to TRBJ1-1; D call uncertain. Trimming removed 4 bases at V and 6 bases at J, with 12 bases between. CDR1 is SEHNR, CDR2 FQNEAQ, per germline (reference sequence). The CDR3 totals 13 residues. In nucleotides, the CDR3 is TGTGCCAGCAGCTCCGTATCCATGGCTGAAGCTTTCTTT. It translates to CASSSVSMAEAFF.

This clonotype was recorded many times. The genes are TRBV7-2 and TRBJ1-1; no clear D. Germline assignment: CDR1 SGHTA and CDR2 FQGNSA. Trimming stripped 2 bases from V and 0 bases from J, with 4 bases between. The CDR3 length is 13 residues. In DNA form, the CDR3 reads TGTGCCAGCAGCTTATTGATGAACACTGAAGCTTTCTTT. It translates to CASSLLMNTEAFF.

Only a few counts were recorded for this clonotype. Germline is not matched at one junction end, which may reflect a read error. The rearrangement links TRBV7-7 to TRBJ2-2; 7 bases are shared with TRBD1. Germline CDR1 reads SSHAT; CDR2 reads FNYEAQ (reference sequence). The CDR3 covers 16 residues. CDR3 nucleotide sequence: TGTGCTAGCAGCCCACAGGGGACAGTTAACACCGGGGAGCTGTTTTTT. Amino acids: CASSPQGTVNTGELFF.

This clonotype was counted between two and nine times. J is TRBJ1-2 and V is TRBV6-6, with TRBD1 matching 7 bases. Germline V gives CDR1 MNHNY, CDR2 SVGAGI (reference sequence). With 7 bases clipped from V and 3 bases from J, the junction kept 11 bases outside the gene matches. The CDR3 sequence is 15 residues long. CDR3 in DNA: TGTGCCAGCAAACAATCCGGGACAGAGGACTATGGCTACACCTTC. The encoded protein is CASKQSGTEDYGYTF.

CDR3 DNA: TGTGCCAGCAGCCCTAGGGAGGGGCATGGGGAAAAACTGTTTTTT. Protein product: CASSPREGHGEKLFF. The J gene is TRBJ1-4, the V gene TRBV7-9, with D perhaps TRBD1 (5 bases). CDR1 SEHNR and CDR2 FQNEAQ come from the germline V gene (reference sequence). The CDR3 extends over 15 amino acids. Trimming removed 5 bases from V and 8 bases from J, with 18 bases in between.

This clonotype was counted a few times. The J gene is TRBJ2-7, the V gene TRBV27; a weak D match, TRBD2 (5 bases). The V end was cut by 4 bases, the J end by 3 bases, with 13 bases between. The CDR3 loop spans 14 amino acids. From germline, CDR1 is MNHEY and CDR2 SMNVEV (reference sequence). The CDR3 DNA sequence: TGTGCCAGCAGTTCTTCCCCGGGGAACTACGAGCAGTACTTC. As protein: CASSSSPGNYEQYF.